This T cell receptor (beta chain) was captured by sequencing in a study of T cell repertoires in cytomegalovirus infection. This clonotype was counted only a few times. As yet, its antigen is unknown. The trim removed 3 bases at V and 7 bases at J, leaving 10 bases unmatched. CDR3 length: 16 amino acids. Germline V gene lookup returns CDR1 SGHVS and CDR2 FNYEAQ. TCRdb reanalysed the reads using MiXCR and keeps one entry per CDR3 protein. The data show roughly 160,000 distinct CDR3 sequences, less than 25% seen once. The sequence came from a human donor in good health (CMV status not recorded). Some clones in this sample may be carry-over from other donors' samples. The material was CD8+ T cells from cultured PBMCs, obtained from culture after CMV antigen stimulation. This chain links TRBV7-6 with TRBJ1-3; 9 nucleotides agree with TRBD1. This chain's CDR3 is CASSFRGTGKSNTIYF. The CDR3 DNA is TGTGCCAGCAGCTTTCGAGGGACAGGGAAGAGTAACACCATATATTTT.